This entry is about one T cell receptor (beta chain). Its antigen target is currently unknown. Base qualities are missing; no much larger clone stands one base away. The method behind the library was the immunoSEQ multiplex PCR assay. For the multiplex PCR, a mixture combining 60 forward primers for TCR Vbeta segments and 13 reverse primers for TCR Jbeta segments was used. The CDR3 region of rearranged TCR beta genes was amplified from genomic DNA with a multiplex PCR assay. On the Illumina HiSeq System, the amplified TCR beta libraries were sequenced as 87-base-pair reads. On the study's bioinformatics: In a later analysis, about 80 million unique TCR beta chains were counted across the 650 to 700 repertoires, and some 10 million of these chains were shared by at least two donors. A nearest-neighbor algorithm error-corrected the raw reads and collapsed the reads into unique sequences, merging closely related sequences to remove PCR and sequencing errors. V, D and J gene segments were assigned by aligning CDR3 sequences to IMGT reference sequences. Each retained sequence needed at least a six-nucleotide match to both a V gene segment and a J gene segment. Rearrangements were classified as productive when the CDR3 lacked stop codons and remained in frame with V and J, and all other rearrangements were classified as non-productive. Following IMGT convention, CDR3 was defined as the stretch from the second conserved V-encoded cysteine to the conserved J-encoded phenylalanine. Sequences without an unambiguous match to a single V gene segment were excluded from the earlier analysis of over 500 of the donors. An earlier analysis of several hundred of the donors classified V segments as functional when productive rearrangements were above 56.7% and as segregating when the standard deviation between donors was above 5%. To diagnose cytomegalovirus status from the catalog of TCR beta chain sequences, a statistical classification framework was built. V and J gene assignment, in a later analysis, came from comparing TCR nucleotide sequences with IMGT/GENE-DB human TR gene sequences. A later analysis assigned CDR3 sequences and most-parsimonious VDJ recombination scenarios with the TCRdist pipeline. In a later analysis, each TCR beta chain was defined by its CDR3 amino acid sequence together with its V-gene family, and reads without a unique V-gene family were excluded. In a later analysis, approximately 640 highly shared, low-generation-probability nucleotide sequences were removed to address suspected cross-contamination and a sequencing artifact. A later analysis calculated a clonal expansion index for each public chain from normalized within-repertoire ranks of inferred template counts. A later analysis computed generation probabilities with a VDJ recombination model fitted to out-of-frame rearrangements, and checked the results against IGoR. Hypergeometric tests were used in a later analysis to score TCR-TCR, TCR-HLA and TCR-CMV co-occurrence, with a repertoire-size bias correction applied to the TCR pairs. A later analysis estimated false discovery rates by permuting HLA or CMV assignments 20 times. In a later analysis, co-occurring TCRs were grouped using DBSCAN, and TCRdist sequence similarity was added for clustering within HLA-allele-positive subsets. Repertoires with fewer than 30,000 or more than 120,000 public chains, plus five repertoires with anomalous nucleotide sharing, were excluded from co-occurrence clustering. Not all clones reach the TCRdb copy of this immuneACCESS table, which keeps in-frame sequences only. Checked studies attribute under half of the gap to unresolved V genes and leave the rest unexplained. The V and J calls and clone size are taken from that table; D and trimming were inferred from the DNA. A total of some 120,000 clones appear in this sample, around 83% of them only once. The ten largest account for around 0.92% of the sample.

In total, approximately 700 healthy bone marrow donors made up the cohort. At the time of sampling, all cohort members were nominally healthy, though unrecorded immune exposures were likely present. CMV serostatus was positive for about 300 and negative for about half of the roughly 670 cohort members, and was not recorded for this donor. A peripheral blood sample was collected from each donor, and TCR beta sequencing was performed on peripheral blood mononuclear cells. Genomic DNA extraction from the blood cell samples was performed with the Qiagen DNeasy Blood Extraction Kit. This specimen belongs to a study of cytomegalovirus exposure and HLA in healthy donors listed by TCRdb under 2017. Describing the broader study: In an earlier analysis of 587 of the donors, 250 to 350 Gb of sequence data and 117 million unique TCR beta sequences from some 170 million T cells were reported. The number of typed donors differed by locus: roughly 629-630 for A, B, C, DRB1 and DQB1; 500 to 550 for DQA1; some 610 for DPA1; and 400 to 480 for DPB1. About five DR-DQ haplotypes were treated as single units for association and clustering because of strong linkage in the cohort. Alongside the repertoire data, information on donor age, sex, ethnicity and CMV serostatus was compiled. To predict cytomegalovirus infection status, the study combined high-throughput TCR immunosequencing, statistical association of individual TCRs with disease status, and machine learning. Around 320 gigabases of sequencing data and 70 million to 85 million unique TCR sequences were included in an early release covering several hundred HLA-typed donors. Among the roughly 410 genotyped donors, around 81% belonged to the genetic ancestry cluster associated with self-reported Caucasian donors. To decide whether each TCR beta V gene segment behaved as functional or pseudogenic, an earlier analysis of 587 of the donors relied on high-throughput TCR beta sequencing. The later analysis used no new phenotypic data to find candidate immune exposures, relying instead on TCR beta sequences and their occurrence across donors. The study profiled the T cell repertoires of hundreds of subjects by immunosequencing and related them to cytomegalovirus serostatus. The study aimed to test whether signatures of past pathogen exposure could be identified by cataloging public T cell receptors. In addition to the first cohort of approximately 670 subjects, a separate validation cohort of 120 different subjects was used. Genome-wide SNP genotypes for about 60% of the 666 donors were used in a later genetic analysis, which treated that subset as a discovery cohort. On average, roughly 200,000 unique TCR beta nucleotide sequences were sequenced per donor among 300 to 500 genotyped donors of the cohort, with 15% to 20% of those sequences being non-productive. A later analysis re-examined previously published TCR beta repertoires from 500 to 700 donors and added high-resolution HLA genotyping to investigate patterns of TCR occurrence. All discovery cohort repertoires had been generated using a single sequencing platform. HLA typing included class I and class II loci at four-digit resolution.

V lost 2 bases and J lost 2 bases; the stretch between them is 9 bases long. The CDR3 contains 14 residues, cysteine and phenylalanine counted. Only the CDR3 DNA is retained, 42 bases long and in frame from the first base. From a lookup of the germline V gene, CDR1 and CDR2 are MGHRA and YSYEKL. General conclusions and limits of the study: Correlated functional status among segregating V segments might be attributable to linkage disequilibrium, but an unknown experimental factor could not be ruled out. In the study, some 160 TCR beta chains were listed as associated with cytomegalovirus. According to a later genetic analysis, donors in an Asian-associated ancestry cluster had fewer N-insertions in productive TCRs than the approximately 670-donor mean. Most TCR sequences were observed very rarely across donors, whereas some public TCRs were present in many individuals. Because the 87-base-pair reads could not distinguish some IMGT-functional V segments, including TRBV6-2 and TRBV6-3, those segments were excluded. An earlier analysis of around 600 of the donors showed that most TCR beta V segments appeared in productive rearrangements either about 87% or about 30% of the time, which broadly matched IMGT annotations. This cohort had only TCR beta chains sequenced, and the lack of alpha or paired-chain data limited which features could be detected. The presence/absence analyses assumed that sequencing depth was roughly uniform across donors, and that assumption may not be true. Specific HLA alleles were associated with roughly 16,000 TCR beta sequences at a false discovery rate of 0.05 in a later analysis. A later analysis found that HLA-associated TCR beta chains were more clonally expanded and had lower generation probabilities than equally common non-associated chains. The authors suggested that the approach could potentially be generalized to other disease states and immunological phenotypes. In a later analysis, most CMV-associated TCR beta chains were found to appear HLA-restricted, with HLA associations seemingly driven largely by CMV exposure. Because counts were too low, seventeen rarely observed V segments, including chromosome 9 orphons, were left out of the earlier analysis of 587 of the donors. The classifier was reported to diagnose cytomegalovirus status with high specificity and sensitivity in both the original cohort and the validation cohort. For the cohort, immune exposure information was limited to CMV serostatus. In a later genetic analysis, a missense DCLRE1C variant was associated with V-gene and J-gene trimming of TCR beta chains, and the association was replicated in an independent cohort. According to a later analysis, TCR association rates differed among HLA loci, with DRB1 alleles showing the most associated TCRs and HLA-C alleles showing the fewest. In vitro tests confirmed that three of the cytomegalovirus-associated TCR beta chains recognize cytomegalovirus antigens. A cluster of highly shared sequence variants was judged likely to be a technical artifact of the sequencing pipeline. In a later analysis, several top co-occurrence clusters were reported to appear linked to parvovirus B19, influenza, CMV and Epstein-Barr virus. Because HLA typing was unavailable for some donors at each locus, only the typed subset was used in association tests. A further reported finding was that TCR beta sequences accurately predicted the HLA-A and HLA-B alleles for most subjects in the first cohort. Assigning TCR associations to individual alleles was difficult when HLA alleles, especially DR and DQ, strongly co-occurred.

The material sequenced was PBMCs. Rearrangement joined TRBV4-1 to TRBJ2-5; TRBD2 is a weak D gene call, 6 bases matching. This TCR was sampled from a human donor in good health. At the DNA level, the sequence is TGCGCCAGCAGCCAATTGGGGGGTCAAGAGACCCAGTACTTC. Translation gives CASSQLGGQETQYF.